The clone carrying this T cell receptor beta chain was detected once. These data originate in a study of T cells in Graves' hyperthyroidism and ophthalmopathy. Across the study: Prior to any treatment, at the point of initial diagnosis, peripheral blood was collected.

The TCR beta CDR3 regions underwent amplification using RNA transcripts as the source. A set of HTBI primers served as the primers for a first-round RT-PCR of the TCR CDR3. TCRdb re-called the multiplex PCR reads with MiXCR, one entry per CDR3 protein. The data hold hundreds of thousands of distinct CDR3 sequences, with 15% to 20% observed a single time. The length of the CDR3 is 13 residues. Germline V gene lookup returns CDR1 GTSNPN and CDR2 SVGIG (reference sequence). V gave up 5 bases and J gave up 5 bases; unmatched junction bases: 3. The source material was blood. The J gene is TRBJ1-5, the V gene TRBV30, with 10 bases matching TRBD1. This TCR was recovered from a man between 50 and 59 years old with Graves' ophthalmopathy. CDR3 amino acids: CAWAGTGDQPQHF. CDR3 nucleotides: TGTGCCTGGGCCGGGACAGGGGATCAGCCCCAGCATTTT.